The 14 T cell receptor beta chains given below trace back to one sample, sequenced in a study of shared clonotypes between healthy human individuals (TCRdb year 2020). Library preparation used the immunoSEQ multiplex PCR assay. TCRdb obtained this table from immuneACCESS and retained in-frame rearrangements with V and J assigned. These tables miss some clones; where compared with another copy, unresolved V genes account for less than half of the shortfall, and the remainder is unexplained. The sample table shows some 2.1 million clones, and around 93% are seen once. More than 1.5% of the sample belongs to the ten largest clones. For the CD8 naive samples, CD45RO-negative cells were positively selected for CCR7, yielding a CD45RA+CCR7+ population from which TemRA cells were excluded. The specimen sequenced was naive CD8+ T cells from PBMCs. Taken with the paper, the label for cell subset or site translates to: CD45RA+CCR7+. The source of these receptors is a man aged 18 to 29 in good health. Some clones in this sample may be carry-over from other donors' samples.

The chain carries TRBV5-5 and TRBJ2-3; 11 bases are a match to TRBD2. This CDR3 comprises 17 residues. With V trimmed by 4 bases and J by 1 base, 8 bases remained unmatched. Germline values: CDR1 SGHKS, CDR2 YYEKEE (reference sequence). In DNA form, the CDR3 reads TGTGCCAGCAGCCGTTCACCGGGACTAGCGGGCACAGATACGCAGTATTTT. As protein: CASSRSPGLAGTDTQYF.

V gene TRBV7-2 combines with J gene TRBJ2-7; D is perhaps TRBD2 (5 bases). The CDR3 runs to 15 residues. CDR1 is SGHTA, CDR2 FQGNSA, per germline. V was shortened by 3 bases and J by 2 bases, with 14 bases between the two germline ends. CDR3 coding DNA: TGTGCCAGCAGCTTCGGACTGCGAACCCCCTACGAGCAGTACTTC. It translates to CASSFGLRTPYEQYF.

This chain uses TRBV27 with TRBJ2-2, with 8 positions matching TRBD2. The CDR3 covers 15 residues. The germline CDR1 and CDR2 sequences are MNHEY and SMNVEV (reference sequence). V dropped 8 bases and J dropped 5; count of bases not matched to a gene: 10. In DNA, the CDR3 is TGTGCCAGCCCTCAGGCGGGGGGCGATACCGGGGAGCTGTTTTTT. Its translation is CASPQAGGDTGELFF.

The rearrangement joins TRBV19 to TRBJ2-1, with D perhaps TRBD2 (6 bases). The ends were cut back, 6 bases at V and 7 bases at J, with 22 bases in the middle. The CDR3 runs to 16 residues. Germline assignment: CDR1 LNHDA and CDR2 SQIVND (reference sequence). The CDR3 sequence is CASRRDGGAGKNEQFF. CDR3 DNA sequence: TGTGCCAGTAGGCGGGATGGAGGTGCAGGTAAAAATGAGCAGTTCTTC.

This clone was detected only a few times. This chain's CDR3 is CSAIWVTEAFF. CDR3 DNA: TGCAGTGCAATCTGGGTCACTGAAGCTTTCTTT. This chain uses TRBV20-1 with TRBJ1-1; D is unresolved. The CDR3 contains 11 residues. The germline gives CDR1 DFQATT, CDR2 SNEGSKA (reference sequence). Deletions cut 6 bases from V and 4 bases from J, with 9 bases between.

The chain combines TRBV2 with TRBJ2-4; D may match TRBD1 or TRBD2 (5 bases each). Trimming stripped 3 bases from V and 7 bases from J, with 19 bases between. This CDR3 comprises 16 residues. Germline CDR1 SNHLY, CDR2 FYNNEI. The CDR3, as DNA: TGTGCCAGCAGTGAGTCAAGGGACCCCTACCTGAACATTCAGTACTTC. Translated, it gives CASSESRDPYLNIQYF.

This clone was picked up a small number of times. The V gene is TRBV21-1, the J gene TRBJ1-1. TRBV21-1 is a pseudogene locus. The CDR3 length is 12 residues. The CDR3 is CASSRETPEAFF. As DNA, the CDR3 is TGTGCCAGCAGCAGGGAGACACCTGAAGCTTTCTTT.

J is TRBJ2-1 and V is TRBV7-2; 10 nucleotides agree with TRBD1. The CDR3 runs 15 residues. Trimming removed 5 bases from V and 6 bases from J; junction bases left unmatched: 7. CDR1 is SGHTA, CDR2 FQGNSA, per germline. CDR3 sequence: CASSGRQGAGNEQFF. The DNA of the CDR3 is TGTGCCAGCAGCGGACGACAGGGGGCGGGCAATGAGCAGTTCTTC.

The genes are TRBV28 and TRBJ2-1, with D possibly TRBD2 on 6 matching bases. The germline V gene has CDR1 MDHEN and CDR2 SYDVKM. The CDR3 totals 14 residues. V lost 5 bases to trimming and J lost 5 bases, with 13 bases between them. The CDR3, as DNA: TGTGCCAGCAGTCCCCGGAGGGACGACAATGAGCAGTTCTTC. Translation gives CASSPRRDDNEQFF.

The V call is TRBV19, the J call TRBJ2-1, with 9 bases lining up with TRBD2. This CDR3 has 16 residues. From germline, CDR1 is LNHDA and CDR2 SQIVND (reference sequence). V gave up 1 base and J gave up 3 bases; unmatched junction bases: 4. The CDR3 here is CASSIGPAGGYNEQFF. DNA for the CDR3: TGTGCCAGTAGTATAGGCCCAGCGGGGGGCTACAATGAGCAGTTCTTC.

This clone was counted a single time. The V call is TRBV27, the J call TRBJ2-2; 9 bases match TRBD2. The CDR3 is 16 amino acids. In germline, CDR1 is MNHEY, CDR2 SMNVEV (reference sequence). The V and J ends lost 2 bases and 4 bases, in that order; junction bases with no gene match: 5. The CDR3 here is CASSLGAGGPTGELFF. The CDR3 nucleotides are TGTGCCAGCAGTTTAGGAGCGGGAGGCCCCACCGGGGAGCTGTTTTTT.

The V call is TRBV27, the J call TRBJ1-2, with D possibly being TRBD1 (5 bases). This CDR3 contains 15 residues. Germline assignment: CDR1 MNHEY and CDR2 SMNVEV (reference sequence). Trimming shortened V by 3 bases and J by 8 bases, and 19 bases separated the two germline ends. CDR3 sequence: CASSFGKGISFGYTF. Written as DNA, the CDR3 is TGTGCCAGCAGTTTTGGTAAGGGGATTAGTTTCGGCTACACCTTC.

With respect to this clone: The sample contains more than one DNA sequence encoding this CDR3. The chain has TRBV7-9 and TRBJ2-7; D remains ambiguous. V was trimmed by 1 base and J by 3 bases, leaving 10 bases between them. The CDR3 length is 14 residues. The germline V gene encodes CDR1 SEHNR and CDR2 FQNEAQ (reference sequence). As DNA, the CDR3 is TGTGCCAGCAGCTTAGAAGTAGGTAGCTACGAGCAGTACTTC. Protein: CASSLEVGSYEQYF.

CDR3 sequence (DNA): TGTGCCAGCAGTTCTTACAGGGACAATCAGCCCCAGCATTTT. It translates to CASSSYRDNQPQHF. V usage is TRBV27 and J usage is TRBJ1-5; possibly TRBD1 for D (6 bases). V dropped 4 bases and J dropped 3 bases, with 10 bases sitting between them. Germline V gene lookup returns CDR1 MNHEY and CDR2 SMNVEV (reference sequence). The CDR3 is made up of 14 amino acids.